The T cell receptor (beta chain) described here comes from a study of T cells in Graves' hyperthyroidism and ophthalmopathy. Regarding the study as a whole: The majority of expanded thyroid clonotypes above 0.001 also appeared in blood.

This clonotype was seen many times. Its antigen is still unknown. Cells are PBMCs isolated from 10 ml of fresh blood. Trimming cost V 10 bases and J 5 bases; bases outside gene matches: 8. The CDR3 spans 13 residues. The germline CDR1 and CDR2 sequences are ENHRY and SYGVKD. From RNA transcripts, TCR beta CDR3 regions were amplified. The TCR CDR3 first-round RT-PCR relied on the HTBI primer set. TCRdb ran MiXCR on the multiplex PCR reads and lists one entry per CDR3 protein. In the table there are 450,000 to 650,000 distinct CDR3 sequences, approximately 15% of which are singletons. The V gene is TRBV10-3, the J gene TRBJ2-7; TRBD2 matches at 10 bases. This sequence was found in a woman aged 18 to 35 with Graves' ophthalmopathy. The sequenced material came from blood. This CDR3 is CATHLAGGDEQYF. Written as DNA, the CDR3 is TGTGCCACGCATTTAGCGGGAGGAGACGAGCAGTACTTC.